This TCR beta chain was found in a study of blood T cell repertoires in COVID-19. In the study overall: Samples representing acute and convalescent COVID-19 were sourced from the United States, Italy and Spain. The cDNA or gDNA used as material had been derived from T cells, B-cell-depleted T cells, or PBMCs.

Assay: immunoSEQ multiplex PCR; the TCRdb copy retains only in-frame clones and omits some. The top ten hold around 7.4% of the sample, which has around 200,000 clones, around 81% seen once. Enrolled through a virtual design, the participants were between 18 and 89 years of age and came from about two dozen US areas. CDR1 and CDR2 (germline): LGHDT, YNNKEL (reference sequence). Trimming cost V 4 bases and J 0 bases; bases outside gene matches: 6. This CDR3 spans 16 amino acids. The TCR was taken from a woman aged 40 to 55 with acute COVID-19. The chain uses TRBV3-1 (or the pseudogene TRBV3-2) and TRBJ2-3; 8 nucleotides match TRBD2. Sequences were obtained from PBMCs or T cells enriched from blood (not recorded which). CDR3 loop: CASSRSSGMSTDTQYF. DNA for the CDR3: TGTGCCAGCAGCCGAAGTAGCGGGATGAGCACAGATACGCAGTATTTT.